A single sample is the source of the 20 T cell receptor beta chains below, sequenced in a study of cytomegalovirus exposure and HLA in healthy donors. Primers: 60 Vbeta forward and 13 Jbeta reverse. Sequencing used immunoSEQ multiplex PCR; TCRdb keeps in-frame clones, though not all of them. The table lists some 110,000 clones, approximately 77% of them singletons, with almost 5% in the top ten. The specimen sequenced was PBMCs. The receptors here all came from a man aged 45-65 years in good health and CMV-seropositive.

This chain links TRBV28 with TRBJ2-6, with D unclear. This CDR3 is 15 amino acids long. V was pared by 6 bases and J by 1 base, with 10 bases between. Germline V CDR1 and CDR2: MDHEN, SYDVKM. This chain's CDR3 is CASSPTTSGANVLTF. CDR3 DNA sequence: TGTGCCAGCAGCCCGACAACATCTGGGGCCAACGTCCTGACTTTC.

The chain links TRBV27 to TRBJ1-1, with 8 bases identical to TRBD1. CDR3 length equals 15 residues. Losses at the gene ends were 3 bases for V and 2 bases for J; bases not matched to a gene: 5. Germline CDR1 MNHEY, CDR2 SMNVEV (reference sequence). The CDR3 reads CASSFSDRVNTEAFF. In DNA form, the CDR3 reads TGTGCCAGCAGTTTTTCGGACAGGGTCAACACTGAAGCTTTCTTT.

The rearrangement joins TRBV29-1 to TRBJ1-4, with D maybe TRBD1 (5 bases). CDR1 is SQVTM, CDR2 ANQGSEA, per germline. This CDR3 is 16 amino acids long. Trimming pared 7 bases from V and 4 bases from J, leaving 22 bases between. The DNA of the CDR3 is TGCAGCGCTATTCGCCGCTTTGACAGTATTAATGAAAAACTGTTTTTT. It yields the protein CSAIRRFDSINEKLFF.

This rearrangement joins TRBV19 to TRBJ1-6; D is uncertain. Germline V CDR1 and CDR2: LNHDA, SQIVND (reference sequence). V was shortened by 3 bases and J by 1 base, with 4 bases between the two germline ends. There are 14 residues in the CDR3. The CDR3 protein is CASSMSSYNSPLHF. The CDR3 DNA is TGTGCCAGTAGTATGTCTTCCTATAATTCACCCCTCCACTTT. The full variable domain, with the rest looked up from reference TRBV19 and TRBJ1-6, is DGGITQSPKYLFRKEGQNVTLSCEQNLNHDAMYWYRQDPGQGLRLIYYSQIVNDFQKGDIAEGYSVSREKKESFPLTVTSAQKNPTAFYLCASSMSSYNSPLHFGNGTRLTVT.

This clone was observed a single time. V gene TRBV2 combines with J gene TRBJ1-5, with D perhaps matching TRBD1 (5 bases). In germline, CDR1 is SNHLY, CDR2 FYNNEI. The CDR3 is made up of 15 amino acids. V lost 2 bases to trimming and J lost 3 bases, with 11 bases between them. The CDR3 here is CASSELGGNNQPQHF. The CDR3 coding sequence is TGTGCCAGCAGTGAACTGGGGGGAAACAATCAGCCCCAGCATTTT.

The chain links TRBV5-1 to TRBJ2-2; 7 bases match TRBD1. After removal of 5 bases from V and 2 bases from J, the junction contained 9 bases not matched to a gene. This CDR3 contains 16 residues. Germline CDR1 and CDR2: SGHRS and YFSETQ. CDR3 DNA sequence: TGCGCCAGCAGGCCCGGGACAGTGATAAACACCGGGGAGCTGTTTTTT. Its translation is CASRPGTVINTGELFF.

V usage is TRBV27 and J usage is TRBJ1-1, with D tentatively TRBD1 (6 bases). The CDR3 totals 14 residues. V lost 2 bases, J lost 4 bases, and 11 bases lay in between. Germline V gene lookup returns CDR1 MNHEY and CDR2 SMNVEV (reference sequence). The CDR3 region has the DNA TGTGCCAGCAGTTTAGGGGGGGCCTCCACTGAAGCTTTCTTT. Translation: CASSLGGASTEAFF.

The rearrangement links TRBV15 to TRBJ1-2; a possible D gene is TRBD1 (6 bases). Per the germline V gene, CDR1 is LNHNV and CDR2 is YYDKDF (reference sequence). The ends were cut back, 5 bases at V and 4 bases at J, with 20 bases in the middle. The CDR3 runs to 16 residues. This chain's CDR3 is CATSPQRRDMTYGYTF. CDR3 DNA: TGTGCCACCAGCCCCCAGCGACGGGACATGACCTATGGCTACACCTTC.

The V gene is TRBV15, the J gene TRBJ2-1, with 9 bases aligning to TRBD2. Germline CDR1 and CDR2: LNHNV and YYDKDF (reference sequence). With V trimmed by 0 bases and J by 0 bases, 6 bases remained unmatched. There are 18 residues in the CDR3. CDR3 in amino acids: CATSRDRDSGSSYNEQFF. The DNA for the CDR3 is TGTGCCACCAGCAGAGATAGGGATAGCGGGAGCTCCTACAATGAGCAGTTCTTC.

The chain uses TRBV18 and TRBJ1-1, with 8 bases lining up with TRBD1. Germline V gene data show CDR1 as KGHSH and CDR2 as LQKENI. J lost 1 base, V lost 3 bases, and 1 base had no gene match. The CDR3 is 14 residues long. CDR3 loop: CASSPGTGNTEAFF. The CDR3 DNA is TGTGCCAGCTCACCCGGGACAGGGAACACTGAAGCTTTCTTT.

This clone was detected only a few times. V and J are TRBV2 and TRBJ2-3; D call uncertain. The germline V gene encodes CDR1 SNHLY and CDR2 FYNNEI. This CDR3 contains 14 residues. V lost 6 bases and J lost 2, with 12 bases in between. CDR3 in DNA: TGTGCCAGCAGATCAAGACTGAACACAGATACGCAGTATTTT. It yields the protein CASRSRLNTDTQYF.

This chain connects TRBV2 to TRBJ2-7; no definite D call. Germline V gene lookup returns CDR1 SNHLY and CDR2 FYNNEI. The V and J ends lost 1 base and 3 bases respectively, with 7 bases between them. The CDR3 length is 13 residues. CDR3 residues: CASSEGSLYEQYF. DNA of the CDR3: TGTGCCAGCAGTGAAGGCAGTCTCTACGAGCAGTACTTC.

This clone came up once. The V call is TRBV7-9, the J call TRBJ2-2; D call uncertain. The CDR3 extends over 15 amino acids. V was pared by 2 bases and J by 1 base, with 8 bases between. Looked up from germline, CDR1 is SEHNR and CDR2 is FQNEAQ (reference sequence). The CDR3 is CASSLPTGNTGELFF. Written as DNA, the CDR3 is TGTGCCAGCAGCTTACCTACTGGGAACACCGGGGAGCTGTTTTTT. Variable domain in full (rest from reference TRBV7-9 and TRBJ2-2): DTGVSQNPRHKITKRGQNVTFRCDPISEHNRLYWYRQTLGQGPEFLTYFQNEAQLEKSRLLSDRFSAERPKGSFSTLEIQRTEQGDSAMYLCASSLPTGNTGELFFGEGSRLTVL.

In DNA, the CDR3 is TGTGCCAGTAGTACCCGACAGGGGATCTATGGCTACACCTTC. Protein: CASSTRQGIYGYTF. This sequence joins TRBV19 and TRBJ1-2, with 8 bases matching TRBD1. The ends lost 4 bases at V and 4 bases at J; junction bases unmatched: 5. Germline-derived CDR1 and CDR2 are LNHDA and SQIVND (reference sequence). The CDR3 runs 14 residues.

The rearrangement uses TRBV29-1 and TRBJ2-1; 12 nucleotides match TRBD2. The CDR3 length is 17 residues. The V and J ends lost 6 bases and 4 bases, in that order; junction bases with no gene match: 13. Germline lookup yields CDR1 SQVTM and CDR2 ANQGSEA. In DNA, the CDR3 is TGCAGCGTGGGAGTTGGTCCTAGCGGGAGGGGTTACAATGAGCAGTTCTTC. This gives the protein CSVGVGPSGRGYNEQFF.

V is TRBV4-1 and J is TRBJ1-1, with D possibly TRBD1 on 5 matching bases. The V end lost 0 bases, the J end lost 0 bases, and 17 bases lay between the germline ends. The germline V gene encodes CDR1 MGHRA and CDR2 YSYEKL. The CDR3 is 18 residues long. The CDR3 reads CASSQDRQKQYMNTEAFF. The CDR3 nucleotides are TGCGCCAGCAGCCAAGATAGACAGAAACAATACATGAACACTGAAGCTTTCTTT.

This chain connects TRBV2 to TRBJ2-5; perhaps TRBD2 as D (6 bases). V was cut by 1 base and J by 5 bases, with 11 bases left in between. CDR1 and CDR2 from the germline V gene are SNHLY and FYNNEI. The CDR3 totals 14 residues. CDR3 nucleotides: TGTGCCAGCAGTGAAGGGGGAGGTCCGGAGACCCAGTACTTC. This translates into CASSEGGGPETQYF.

As regards this clone: Germline and junction disagree at one end, which may indicate a read error. The genes are TRBV2 and TRBJ2-1; 8 nucleotides align to TRBD2. The CDR3 sequence is 11 residues long. The germline V gene has CDR1 SNHLY and CDR2 FYNNEI. CDR3 bases: TGTGCCAGTTTACTAGCGGCCACCGTAATCTTC. It codes for CASLLAATVIF.

This chain joins TRBV2 and TRBJ1-3, with 11 bases identical to TRBD1. CDR3 size: 15 residues. J was trimmed by 4 bases and V by 6 bases; bases with no gene match: 5. Germline CDR1 SNHLY, CDR2 FYNNEI. The CDR3 region has the DNA TGTGCCAGCAGAGCGGACAGGGGGCCCGGAAACACCATATATTTT. Protein: CASRADRGPGNTIYF.

This clone was counted only a few times. This sequence joins TRBV11-1 and TRBJ1-1, with a weak D call TRBD1 (6 bases). V was pared by 7 bases and J by 5 bases, with 8 bases between. The CDR3 length is 11 residues. Germline V gives CDR1 SGHAT, CDR2 FQDESV (reference sequence). The CDR3 spells CASTRGTEAFF. The CDR3 DNA sequence: TGTGCCAGCACCAGGGGAACTGAAGCTTTCTTT.